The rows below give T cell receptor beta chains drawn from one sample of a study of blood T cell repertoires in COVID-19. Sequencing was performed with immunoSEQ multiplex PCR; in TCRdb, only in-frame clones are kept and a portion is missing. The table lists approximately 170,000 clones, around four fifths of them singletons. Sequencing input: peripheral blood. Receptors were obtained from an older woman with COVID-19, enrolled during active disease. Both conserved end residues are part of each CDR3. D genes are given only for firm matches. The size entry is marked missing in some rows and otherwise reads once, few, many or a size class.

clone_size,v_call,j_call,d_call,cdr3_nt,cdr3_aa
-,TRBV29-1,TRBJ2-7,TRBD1,TGCAGCGTCGCCGGACAGGGGAGCGCTGGGGACGAGCAGTACTTC,CSVAGQGSAGDEQYF
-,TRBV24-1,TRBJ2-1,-,TGTGCCACCAGTGATGAGGATGAGCAGTTCTTC,CATSDEDEQFF
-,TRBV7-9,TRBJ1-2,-,TGTGCCAGCAGCTCACAGGGAGACTATGGCTACACCTTC,CASSSQGDYGYTF
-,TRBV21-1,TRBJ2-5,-,TGTGCCAGCAGCAGAGACGACCTGGACAGCCAAGAGACCCAGTACTTC,CASSRDDLDSQETQYF
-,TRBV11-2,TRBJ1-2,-,TGTGCCAGCAGCTTAGCGGCGTCTCGGGGTGGCTACACCTTC,CASSLAASRGGYTF
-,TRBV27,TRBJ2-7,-,TGTGCCAGCAGTTTATACTTCACCCGTCAGGGCTACGAGCAGTACTTC,CASSLYFTRQGYEQYF
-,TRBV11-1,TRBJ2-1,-,TGTGCCAGCAGCTTAATAGTCGGTGAGCAGTTCTTC,CASSLIVGEQFF
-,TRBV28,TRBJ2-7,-,TGTGCCAGCAATGACAGGACCGCCTACGAGCAGTACTTC,CASNDRTAYEQYF
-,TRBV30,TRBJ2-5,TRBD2,TGTGCCTGGAGCGTAGCGGGAGGAAGGTTAGCGGAGACCCAGTACTTC,CAWSVAGGRLAETQYF
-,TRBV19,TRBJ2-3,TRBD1,TGTGCCAGTAGTACTTCTACATCGGGACAGGGAAGCACAGATACGCAGTATTTT,CASSTSTSGQGSTDTQYF
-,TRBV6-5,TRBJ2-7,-,TGTGCCACATCTAGGAGAGGCGAGCAGTACTTC,CATSRRGEQYF
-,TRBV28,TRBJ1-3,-,TGTGCCAGCAGTCCGGGACATCTTGGAAACACCATATATTTT,CASSPGHLGNTIYF
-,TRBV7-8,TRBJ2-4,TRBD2,TGTGCCAGCAGCCAGACACGGGAGGAATACATTCAGTACTTC,CASSQTREEYIQYF
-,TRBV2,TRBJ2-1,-,TGTGCCAGCAGTCTAGAGAATGAGCAGTTCTTC,CASSLENEQFF
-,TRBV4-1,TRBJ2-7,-,TGCGCCAGCAGCCAAGCGGGACACCTATCCTACGAGCAGTACTTC,CASSQAGHLSYEQYF
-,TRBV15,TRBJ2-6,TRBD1,TGTGCCACCAGCAGAGATGGAAGTATCGTGGACAGGTGGTCTGGGGCCAACGTCCTGACTTTC,CATSRDGSIVDRWSGANVLTF
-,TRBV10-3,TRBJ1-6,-,TGTGCCATCAGTGAAGCCCGGGACATCAAAAATTCACCCCTCCACTTT,CAISEARDIKNSPLHF
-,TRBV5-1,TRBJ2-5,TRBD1,TGCGCCAGCAGCGCCCACCGGGACAGGGAAGGAGAGACCCAGTACTTC,CASSAHRDREGETQYF
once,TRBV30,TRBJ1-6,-,TGTGCCTGGAGTGTATGGGGGGTTCATTCACCCCTCCACTTT,CAWSVWGVHSPLHF
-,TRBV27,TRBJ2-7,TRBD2,TGTGCCAGCAGACTAGCGGCAGCCTACGAGCAGTACTTC,CASRLAAAYEQYF
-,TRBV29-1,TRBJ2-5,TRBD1,TGCAGCGTGGACAGGGGGCTGGAGACCCAGTACTTC,CSVDRGLETQYF
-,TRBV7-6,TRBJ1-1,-,TGTGCCAGCAGCTTAGCTAGCGGCAGTGGTAACACTGAAGCTTTCTTT,CASSLASGSGNTEAFF
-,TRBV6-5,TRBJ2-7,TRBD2,TGTGCCAGCGGCACCGGACTAGCGGGAGTGGGCGAGCAGTACTTC,CASGTGLAGVGEQYF
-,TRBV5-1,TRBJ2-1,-,TGCGCCAGCAGCCCGGGAGGGGGCGGTCTCTACAATGAGCAGTTCTTC,CASSPGGGGLYNEQFF
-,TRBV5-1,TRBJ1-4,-,TGCGCCAGCAGTTCAGGGGCCACTAATGAAAAACTGTTTTTT,CASSSGATNEKLFF
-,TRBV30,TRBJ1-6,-,TGTGCCTGGAGTAAAATAAGCGGGAATTCACCCCTCCACTTT,CAWSKISGNSPLHF
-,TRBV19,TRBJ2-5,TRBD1,TGTGCCAGTAGTGGACAGGGGCGGATCGAGACCCAGTACTTC,CASSGQGRIETQYF
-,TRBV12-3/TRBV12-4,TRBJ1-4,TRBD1,TGTGCCAGCAGTTTAACAGGGGGTGAAAAACTGTTTTTT,CASSLTGGEKLFF
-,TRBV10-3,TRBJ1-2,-,TGTGCCATCAGTGAGTCGAGTGCTAACTATGGCTACACCTTC,CAISESSANYGYTF
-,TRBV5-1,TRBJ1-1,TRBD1,TGCGCCAGCAGCTTGGAGGCCAGGGGGAAGAACACTGAAGCTTTCTTT,CASSLEARGKNTEAFF
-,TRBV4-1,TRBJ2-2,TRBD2,TGCGCCAGCAGCCAATTGGCTAGCGGGAACACCGGGGAGCTGTTTTTT,CASSQLASGNTGELFF
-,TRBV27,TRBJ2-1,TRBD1,TGTGCCAGCAGGGGGATGGGACAGCTTTACAATGAGCAGTTCTTC,CASRGMGQLYNEQFF
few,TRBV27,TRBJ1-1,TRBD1,TGTGCCAGCAGTTGGGGACAGGCCCTGAACACTGAAGCTTTCTTT,CASSWGQALNTEAFF
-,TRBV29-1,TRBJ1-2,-,TGCAGCGTTCCCTCAGGGAATCACTATGGCTACACCTTC,CSVPSGNHYGYTF
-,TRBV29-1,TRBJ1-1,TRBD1,TGCAGCGGCTCGACAGGGCCGGGCACTGAAGCTTTCTTT,CSGSTGPGTEAFF
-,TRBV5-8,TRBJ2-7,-,TGTGCCAGCAGCTTGGTCGTCAGTGTCTTT,CASSLVVSVF